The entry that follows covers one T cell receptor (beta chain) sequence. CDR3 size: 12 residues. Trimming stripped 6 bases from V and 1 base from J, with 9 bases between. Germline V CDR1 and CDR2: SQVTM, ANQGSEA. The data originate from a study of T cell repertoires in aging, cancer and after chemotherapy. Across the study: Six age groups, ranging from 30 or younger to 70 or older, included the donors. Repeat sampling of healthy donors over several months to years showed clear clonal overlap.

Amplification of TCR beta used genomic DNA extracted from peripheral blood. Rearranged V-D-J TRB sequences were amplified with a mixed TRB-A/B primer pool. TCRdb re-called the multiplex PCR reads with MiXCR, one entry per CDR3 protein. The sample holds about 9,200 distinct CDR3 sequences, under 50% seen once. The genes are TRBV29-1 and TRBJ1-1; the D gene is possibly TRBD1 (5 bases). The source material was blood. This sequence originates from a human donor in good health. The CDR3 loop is CSVSRGNTEAFF. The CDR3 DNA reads TGCAGCGTGAGTAGGGGGAACACTGAAGCTTTCTTT. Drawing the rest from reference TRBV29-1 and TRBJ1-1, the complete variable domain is SAVISQKPSRDICQRGTSLTIQCQVDSQVTMMFWYRQQPGQSLTLIATANQGSEATYESGFVIDKFPISRPNLTFSTLTVSNMSPEDSSIYLCSVSRGNTEAFFGQGTRLTVV.